The 7 T cell receptor beta chains presented below share a single source sample, sequenced in a study of blood T cells in healthy people across ages. A second PCR, run for about 6 to 12 cycles, used a sample-barcoded 5' primer plus a J-beta primer mix. Each CDR3 protein is one row after TCRdb ran MiXCR on the 5' RACE reads. The sample contains 850,000 or so distinct CDR3 sequences, around 28% of which appear only once. Input material: blood. These receptors originate from a woman at least 80 years old in good health.

The chain links TRBV25-1 to TRBJ1-1; 7 bases map to TRBD1. This CDR3 spans 12 amino acids. Germline CDR1 is MGHDK and CDR2 is SYGVNS. Losses at the gene ends were 6 bases for V and 5 bases for J; bases not matched to a gene: 3. The CDR3 region has the DNA TGTGCCAGCAGAGGACAGGTGACTGAAGCTTTCTTT. Translation: CASRGQVTEAFF.

The chain joins TRBV29-1 to TRBJ2-7; D remains ambiguous. The J call could be wrong; TRBJ2-5 is a better fit for the DNA end. Germline assignment: CDR1 SQVTM and CDR2 ANQGSEA. The CDR3 consists of 13 residues. CDR3 nucleotides: TGCAGCGTTGAAGATCCGCTATGGGAGACCCAGTACTTC. It translates to CSVEDPLWETQYF.

The rearrangement links TRBV20-1 to TRBJ2-1; 11 bases fit TRBD2. CDR1 and CDR2 from the germline V gene are DFQATT and SNEGSKA (reference sequence). V shed 1 base and J 7 bases; nucleotides not matched to a gene: 6. There are 15 residues in the CDR3. CDR3 protein: CSARVASGRSNEQFF. CDR3 nucleotides: TGCAGTGCTAGAGTAGCTAGCGGGAGGTCAAATGAGCAGTTCTTC.

This clonotype was counted ten times or more. The J gene is TRBJ1-2, the V gene TRBV6-2 or TRBV6-3; D unclear. The V end was cut by 0 bases, the J end by 8 bases, with 10 bases between. The CDR3 loop spans 13 amino acids. CDR1 MNHEY and CDR2 SVGEGT come from the germline V gene. CDR3: CASSYSPVRGYTF. The CDR3 DNA is TGTGCCAGCAGTTACTCTCCAGTTCGGGGCTACACCTTC.

Details on this clonotype: This may be a read error, as it is one base from a much larger clone. V and J are TRBV7-2 and TRBJ2-3; 7 bases map to TRBD2. The germline CDR1 and CDR2 sequences are SGHTA and FQGNSA. The ends lost 5 bases at V and 2 bases at J; junction bases unmatched: 4. The CDR3 runs 14 residues. The CDR3 DNA is TGTGCCAGCAGCCCGGGACTACCCACAGATACGCAGTATTTT. Protein sequence: CASSPGLPTDTQYF.

A remark on this clonotype: A much larger clone lies one base from this, so it may be a read error. This chain uses TRBV4-3 with TRBJ1-2; D is undetermined. Trimming removed 0 bases at V and 5 bases at J, with 7 bases between. Germline V gives CDR1 LGHNA, CDR2 YSLEER. The CDR3 length is 13 residues. The chain's CDR3 is CASSQEQLYGYTF. CDR3 sequence (DNA): TGCGCCAGCAGCCAAGAGCAGCTTTATGGCTACACCTTC.

This clonotype was picked up many times. This sequence joins TRBV6-2 or TRBV6-3 and TRBJ2-4; 7 positions match TRBD1. J was trimmed by 15 bases and V by 3 bases; bases with no gene match: 11. The CDR3 totals 13 residues. Germline V gives CDR1 MNHEY, CDR2 SVGEGT. CDR3 region: CASSYVLGQYLYF. The CDR3, as DNA: TGTGCCAGCAGTTATGTATTGGGACAGTATCTGTACTTC.